This T cell receptor (beta chain) appears in the sequencing data of a study of naive CD8 T cells in extremely preterm neonates. Samples were taken at extremely preterm deliveries at roughly 23-28 weeks of gestation. The CDR3 is 11 residues long. V was clipped by 3 bases and J by 7 bases; unmatched bases: 0. Germline loops: CDR1 SGHDT, CDR2 YYEEEE. Only in-frame clones appear in the TCRdb table, and some are missing; sequencing was by immunoSEQ multiplex PCR. Here the sample spans around 25,000 clones, roughly 88% being singletons. On this clone: Its matching antigen is unknown.

Notes on the study in general: Relative to older groups, preterm infants had shorter, less trimmed CDR3s with fewer N additions.

What was sequenced was naive CD8+ T cells from cord blood. J is TRBJ1-2 and V is TRBV5-6; 7 positions agree with TRBD1. This receptor was obtained from a boy who was born preterm. CDR3: CASSWDSGYTF. In DNA, the CDR3 is TGTGCCAGCAGCTGGGACAGTGGCTACACCTTC.